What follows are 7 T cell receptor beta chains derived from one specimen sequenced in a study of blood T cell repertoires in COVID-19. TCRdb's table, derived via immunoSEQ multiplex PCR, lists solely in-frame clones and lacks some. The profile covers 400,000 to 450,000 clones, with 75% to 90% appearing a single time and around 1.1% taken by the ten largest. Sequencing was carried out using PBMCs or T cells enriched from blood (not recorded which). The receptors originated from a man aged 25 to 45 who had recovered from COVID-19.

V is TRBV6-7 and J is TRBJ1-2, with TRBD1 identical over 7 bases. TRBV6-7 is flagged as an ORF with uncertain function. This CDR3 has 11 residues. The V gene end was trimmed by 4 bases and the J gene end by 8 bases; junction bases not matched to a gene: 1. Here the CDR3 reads CASSSQGGYTF. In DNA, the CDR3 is TGTGCCAGCAGTTCACAGGGGGGCTACACCTTC.

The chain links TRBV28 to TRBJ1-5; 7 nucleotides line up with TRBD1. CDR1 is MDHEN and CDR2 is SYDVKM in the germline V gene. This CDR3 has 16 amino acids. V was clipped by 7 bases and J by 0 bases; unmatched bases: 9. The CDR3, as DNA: TGTGCCAGCATCAAACAGGGGAGGCATAGCAATCAGCCCCAGCATTTT. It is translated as CASIKQGRHSNQPQHF.

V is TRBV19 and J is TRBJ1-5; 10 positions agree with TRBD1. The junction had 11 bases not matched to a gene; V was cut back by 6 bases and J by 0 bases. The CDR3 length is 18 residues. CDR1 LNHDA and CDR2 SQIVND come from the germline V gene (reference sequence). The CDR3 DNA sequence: TGTGCCAGTAGCCTTGACAGGGGGCCACCTTATAGCAATCAGCCCCAGCATTTT. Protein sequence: CASSLDRGPPYSNQPQHF.

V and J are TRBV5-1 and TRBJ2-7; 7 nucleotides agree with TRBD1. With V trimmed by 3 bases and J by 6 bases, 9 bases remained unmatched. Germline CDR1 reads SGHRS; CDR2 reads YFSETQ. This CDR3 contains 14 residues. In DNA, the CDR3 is TGCGCCAGCAGCTCGACAGGGAATGTGGTCGAGCAGTACTTC. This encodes CASSSTGNVVEQYF. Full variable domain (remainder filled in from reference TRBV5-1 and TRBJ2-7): KAGVTQTPRYLIKTRGQQVTLSCSPISGHRSVSWYQQTPGQGLQFLFEYFSETQRNKGNFPGRFSGRQFSNSRSEMNVSTLELGDSALYLCASSSTGNVVEQYFGPGTRLTVT.

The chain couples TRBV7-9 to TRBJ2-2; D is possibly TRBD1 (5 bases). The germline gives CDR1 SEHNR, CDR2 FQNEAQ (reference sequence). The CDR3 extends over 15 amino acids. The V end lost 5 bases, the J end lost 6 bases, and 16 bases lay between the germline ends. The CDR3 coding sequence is TGTGCCAGCAGCCCCCCAGGGTCTGGCTCCGGGGAGCTGTTTTTT. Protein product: CASSPPGSGSGELFF.

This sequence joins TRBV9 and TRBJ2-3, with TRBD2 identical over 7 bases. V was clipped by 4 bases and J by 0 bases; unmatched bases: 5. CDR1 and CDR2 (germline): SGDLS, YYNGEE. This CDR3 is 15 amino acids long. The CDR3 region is CASSSQRGSTDTQYF. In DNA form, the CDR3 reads TGTGCCAGCAGCTCGCAGCGGGGTAGCACAGATACGCAGTATTTT.

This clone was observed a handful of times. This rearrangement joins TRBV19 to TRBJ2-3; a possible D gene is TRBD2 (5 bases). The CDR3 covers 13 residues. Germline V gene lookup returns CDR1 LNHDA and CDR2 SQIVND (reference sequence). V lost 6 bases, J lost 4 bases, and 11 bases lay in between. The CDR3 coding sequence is TGTGCCAGTAGAGGTAGCGCCGCAGATACGCAGTATTTT. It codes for CASRGSAADTQYF.